This T cell receptor (beta chain) was identified in a study of control samples from healthy donors and cancer patients. The CDR3 is made up of 19 amino acids. The V gene end was trimmed by 1 base and the J gene end by 2 bases; junction bases not matched to a gene: 16. The germline V gene has CDR1 LNHNV and CDR2 YYDKDF (reference sequence). Profiled with immunoSEQ multiplex PCR; TCRdb holds only in-frame clones, not every one. The sample has 100,000 to 150,000 clones; about 88% are singletons. This sequence was found in a man over 45 in good health. The chain links TRBV15 to TRBJ1-2; 7 nucleotides match TRBD1. The sample consisted of blood. The CDR3 DNA follows: TGTGCCACCAGCAGAGGTATTGGGCAGGGGGTCCTCGCGAACTATGGCTACACCTTC. Translation: CATSRGIGQGVLANYGYTF.